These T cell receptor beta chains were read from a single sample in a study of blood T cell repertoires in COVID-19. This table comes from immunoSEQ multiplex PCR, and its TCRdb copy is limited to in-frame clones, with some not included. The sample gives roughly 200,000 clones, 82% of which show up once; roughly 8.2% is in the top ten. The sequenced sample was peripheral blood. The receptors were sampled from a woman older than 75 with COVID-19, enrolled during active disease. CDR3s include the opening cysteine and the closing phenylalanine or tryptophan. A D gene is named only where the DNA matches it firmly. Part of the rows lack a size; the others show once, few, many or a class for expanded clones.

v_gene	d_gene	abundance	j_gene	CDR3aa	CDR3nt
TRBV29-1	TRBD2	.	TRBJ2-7	CSVAGTSGGLRGAYEQYF	TGCAGCGTTGCAGGGACTAGCGGGGGCCTTCGGGGAGCCTACGAGCAGTACTTC
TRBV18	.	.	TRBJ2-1	CASSPGDEQFF	TGTGCCAGCTCACCCGGAGATGAGCAGTTCTTC
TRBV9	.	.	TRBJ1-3	CASSVADYTGNTIYF	TGTGCCAGCAGCGTAGCCGACTACACGGGAAACACCATATATTTT
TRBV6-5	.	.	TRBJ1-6	CASRADRPQPLHF	TGTGCCAGCAGGGCCGACAGGCCCCAGCCCCTCCACTTT
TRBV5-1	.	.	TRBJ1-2	CASSLSGAGAKGNYGYTF	TGCGCCAGCAGCTTGAGTGGGGCAGGGGCCAAGGGTAACTATGGCTACACCTTC
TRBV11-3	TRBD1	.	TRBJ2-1	CASSLGGGNNEQFF	TGTGCCAGCAGCTTAGGAGGGGGCAACAATGAGCAGTTCTTC
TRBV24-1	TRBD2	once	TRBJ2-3	CATSDSGLAATDTQYF	TGTGCCACCAGTGATTCAGGACTAGCGGCCACAGATACGCAGTATTTT
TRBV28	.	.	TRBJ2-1	CASSSLELTRNSYNEQFF	TGTGCCAGCAGTTCGCTAGAATTAACACGGAATTCCTACAATGAGCAGTTCTTC
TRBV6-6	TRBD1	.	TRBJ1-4	CASSRDRGEEKLFF	TGTGCCAGCAGCCGGGACAGGGGCGAAGAAAAACTGTTTTTT
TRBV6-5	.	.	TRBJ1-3	CASSWSSSGNTIYF	TGTGCCAGCAGTTGGAGTAGCAGTGGAAACACCATATATTTT
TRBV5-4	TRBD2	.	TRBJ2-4	CASSRAGGIAKNIQYF	TGTGCCAGCAGCCGAGCGGGGGGGATAGCCAAAAACATTCAGTACTTC
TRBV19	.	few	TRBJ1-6	CASRRDGNSPLHF	TGTGCCAGCAGGCGGGACGGAAATTCACCCCTCCACTTT
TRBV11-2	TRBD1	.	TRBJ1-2	CASSLGGTGGNYGYTF	TGTGCCAGCAGCTTAGGCGGGACAGGGGGGAACTATGGCTACACCTTC
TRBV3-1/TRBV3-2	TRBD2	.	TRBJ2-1	CASSQRVLAGLNEQFF	TGTGCCAGCAGCCAGCGCGTGCTAGCGGGATTGAATGAGCAGTTCTTC
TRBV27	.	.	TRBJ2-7	CASSLSGQGTSYEQYF	TGTGCCAGCAGTTTATCGGGTCAGGGGACCTCCTACGAGCAGTACTTC
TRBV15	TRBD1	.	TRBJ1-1	CATSRGRERTGGSEAFF	TGTGCCACCAGCAGAGGACGGGAACGAACAGGGGGATCTGAAGCTTTCTTT
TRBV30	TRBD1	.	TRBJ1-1	CAWTPLQGAEAFF	TGTGCCTGGACCCCCCTTCAGGGGGCAGAAGCTTTCTTT
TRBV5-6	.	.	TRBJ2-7	CASSSSYEQYF	TGTGCCAGCAGCTCGTCGTACGAGCAGTACTTC
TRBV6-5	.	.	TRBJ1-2	CASTQRVTDPYGYTF	TGTGCCAGCACCCAGAGGGTAACAGACCCCTATGGCTACACCTTC
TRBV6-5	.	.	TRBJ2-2	CASSYSGGLNTGELFF	TGTGCCAGCAGTTACTCGGGCGGACTGAACACCGGGGAGCTGTTTTTT
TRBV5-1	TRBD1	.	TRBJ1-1	CASSGDRMNTEAFF	TGCGCCAGCAGCGGGGACAGGATGAACACTGAAGCTTTCTTT
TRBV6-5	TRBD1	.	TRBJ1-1	CASNQGVGTEAFF	TGTGCCAGCAACCAGGGGGTCGGGACTGAAGCTTTCTTT
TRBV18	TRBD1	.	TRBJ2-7	CASSHSGQASYEQYF	TGTGCCAGCTCACATTCGGGACAGGCTTCCTACGAGCAGTACTTC
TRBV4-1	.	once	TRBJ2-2	CASSHPKGRGTGELFF	TGCGCCAGCAGCCACCCAAAGGGGCGGGGCACCGGGGAGCTGTTTTTT
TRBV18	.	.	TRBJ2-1	CASSHSLADSYNEQFF	TGTGCCAGCTCCCACTCGCTAGCTGACTCCTACAATGAGCAGTTCTTC
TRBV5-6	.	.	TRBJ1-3	CASSLTSWNTIYF	TGTGCCAGCAGCTTGACTAGCTGGAACACCATATATTTT
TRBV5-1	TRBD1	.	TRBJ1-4	CASSLGGQGSEKLFF	TGCGCCAGCAGCTTGGGTGGACAGGGGAGTGAAAAACTGTTTTTT
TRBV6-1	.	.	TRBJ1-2	CASSEPSSASGYTF	TGTGCCAGCAGTGAACCATCGTCGGCTAGTGGCTACACCTTC
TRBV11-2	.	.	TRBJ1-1	CASSLDPGVGTEAFF	TGTGCCAGCAGCTTAGATCCAGGGGTAGGCACTGAAGCTTTCTTT
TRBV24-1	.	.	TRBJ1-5	CATSDPPLQLNDYSNQPQHF	TGTGCCACCAGTGATCCCCCACTTCAACTCAACGACTATAGCAATCAGCCCCAGCATTTT
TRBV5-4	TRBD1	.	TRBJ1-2	CASSSEQGRYGYTF	TGTGCCAGCAGCTCCGAACAGGGGAGGTATGGCTACACCTTC
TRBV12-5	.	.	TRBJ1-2	CASGLSGTADGYTF	TGTGCTAGTGGTTTGTCCGGGACTGCGGATGGCTACACCTTC
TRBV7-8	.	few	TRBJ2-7	CASSPEISAYEQYF	TGTGCCAGCAGCCCAGAAATATCAGCCTACGAGCAGTACTTC
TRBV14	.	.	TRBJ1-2	CASSQVRPVGGAYGYTF	TGTGCCAGCAGCCAAGTGAGGCCCGTCGGTGGGGCCTATGGCTACACCTTC
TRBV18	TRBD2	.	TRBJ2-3	CASSLRLAGGDTQYF	TGTGCCAGCTCACTAAGACTAGCGGGAGGAGATACGCAGTATTTT
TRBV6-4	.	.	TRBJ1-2	CASKLSAREYGYTF	TGTGCCAGTAAGTTAAGCGCCCGAGAGTATGGCTACACCTTC
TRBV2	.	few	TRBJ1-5	CASSKTEALGQPQHF	TGTGCCAGCAGTAAGACAGAGGCGCTAGGACAGCCCCAGCATTTT
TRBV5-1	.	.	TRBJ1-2	CASSLLSGEQYGYTF	TGCGCCAGCAGCTTGCTCTCGGGGGAGCAATATGGCTACACCTTC
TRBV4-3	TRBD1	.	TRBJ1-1	CASSQGDRGWREAFF	TGCGCCAGCAGCCAAGGGGACAGGGGGTGGAGAGAAGCTTTCTTT
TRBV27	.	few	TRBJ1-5	CASSLQGSNQPQHF	TGTGCCAGCAGTTTGCAGGGTAGCAATCAGCCCCAGCATTTT
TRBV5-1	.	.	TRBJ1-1	CASSLHGGGSNTEAFF	TGCGCCAGCAGCTTACATGGAGGCGGGTCGAACACTGAAGCTTTCTTT
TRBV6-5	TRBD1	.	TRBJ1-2	CASRSQSGGNYGYTF	TGTGCCAGCAGATCTCAATCAGGGGGCAACTATGGCTACACCTTC
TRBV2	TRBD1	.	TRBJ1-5	CASSQTGGVRQPQHF	TGTGCCAGCAGTCAAACAGGGGGCGTAAGGCAGCCCCAGCATTTT
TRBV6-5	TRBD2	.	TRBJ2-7	CASTGTSGPYEQYF	TGTGCCAGCACCGGGACTAGCGGACCCTACGAGCAGTACTTC
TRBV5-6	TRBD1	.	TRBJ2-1	CASSQTWDSVYNEQFF	TGTGCCAGCAGCCAAACCTGGGACAGCGTATACAATGAGCAGTTCTTC
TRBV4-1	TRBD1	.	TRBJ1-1	CASSLHRGLNTEAFF	TGCGCCAGCAGCCTTCACAGGGGATTGAACACTGAAGCTTTCTTT
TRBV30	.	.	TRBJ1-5	CAWSVMSSNQPQHF	TGTGCCTGGAGTGTAATGAGTAGCAATCAGCCCCAGCATTTT
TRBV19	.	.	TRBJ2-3	CASSSRAGITDTQYF	TGTGCCAGTAGTAGTCGGGCGGGGATCACAGATACGCAGTATTTT
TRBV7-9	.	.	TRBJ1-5	CASSARGNQPQHF	TGTGCCAGCTCGGCCAGGGGCAATCAGCCCCAGCATTTT
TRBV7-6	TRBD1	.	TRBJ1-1	CASSFGDSQAFF	TGTGCCAGCAGCTTTGGGGACAGCCAAGCTTTCTTT
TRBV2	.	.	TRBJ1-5	CASNRGSNQPQHF	TGTGCCAGCAATCGGGGTAGCAATCAGCCCCAGCATTTT
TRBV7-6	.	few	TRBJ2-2	CASSLRGLAGVRTGELFF	TGTGCCAGCAGCTTACGCGGGCTAGCAGGAGTTCGCACCGGGGAGCTGTTTTTT
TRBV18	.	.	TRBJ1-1	CASSPTGSEAFF	TGTGCCAGCTCACCTACAGGGAGTGAAGCTTTCTTT
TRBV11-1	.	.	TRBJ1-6	CASSLGHSYNSPLHF	TGTGCCAGCAGCTTGGGCCACTCCTATAATTCACCCCTCCACTTT
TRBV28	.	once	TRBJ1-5	CASSLPQAMRPQHF	TGTGCCAGCAGTTTACCCCAGGCCATGCGGCCCCAGCATTTT
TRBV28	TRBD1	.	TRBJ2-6	CASSDRQGNTNVLTF	TGTGCCAGCAGCGATAGACAGGGGAACACCAACGTCCTGACTTTC
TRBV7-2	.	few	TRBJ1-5	CASSLGTATNQPQHF	TGTGCCAGCAGCTTAGGAACAGCCACCAATCAGCCCCAGCATTTT